The 31 T cell receptor beta chains given below trace back to one sample, sequenced in a study of blood T cell repertoires in COVID-19. TCRdb's copy holds only in-frame clones and misses some; the assay was immunoSEQ multiplex PCR. The sample lists about 200,000 clones; about 83% were seen once. Source material: peripheral blood. The receptors stem from a man in his 60s who had recovered from COVID-19.

The J gene is TRBJ2-1, the V gene TRBV5-1, with 7 nucleotides matching TRBD1. The CDR3 sequence is 15 residues long. V shed 1 base, J shed 1 base, and the junction held 2 bases outside the gene matches. CDR1 and CDR2 (germline): SGHRS, YFSETQ. CDR3 nucleotide sequence: TGCGCCAGCAGCTTGACGGGACAGTCCTACAATGAGCAGTTCTTC. This sequence encodes CASSLTGQSYNEQFF.

The rearrangement joins TRBV28 to TRBJ1-5; D possibly corresponds to TRBD1 (6 bases). Germline loops: CDR1 MDHEN, CDR2 SYDVKM. The CDR3 is made up of 13 amino acids. Trimming stripped 7 bases from V and 7 bases from J, with 14 bases between. CDR3 protein: CASKNRVSQPQHF. The CDR3 region has the DNA TGTGCCAGCAAGAACAGGGTATCCCAGCCCCAGCATTTT.

The J gene is TRBJ1-6, the V gene TRBV19; 7 positions match TRBD1. The CDR3 is 14 residues long. The V segment lost 11 bases and the J segment 2 bases; nucleotides outside the gene matches: 6. Germline CDR1 is LNHDA and CDR2 is SQIVND (reference sequence). CDR3 sequence reads: CASAQGAYNSPLHF. The CDR3 nucleotides are TGTGCCTCCGCCCAGGGGGCCTATAATTCACCCCTCCACTTT.

The CDR3 is CASSVGTGGAYTEAFF. CDR3 DNA sequence: TGTGCCAGCAGCGTAGGGACAGGGGGCGCGTACACTGAAGCTTTCTTT. The chain couples TRBV9 to TRBJ1-1, with 11 bases matching TRBD1. After removal of 0 bases from V and 3 bases from J, the junction contained 4 bases not matched to a gene. This CDR3 spans 16 amino acids. The V gene's germline CDR1 is SGDLS and CDR2 YYNGEE.

The gene calls are TRBV27 and TRBJ1-6, with 7 positions matching TRBD1. The germline V gene encodes CDR1 MNHEY and CDR2 SMNVEV (reference sequence). V lost 2 bases, J lost 7 bases, and 8 bases stayed unmatched. This CDR3 is built from 16 residues. CDR3 bases: TGTGCCAGCAGTTTAGGAAGACAGGGCGGGAATTCACCCCTCCACTTT. Protein sequence: CASSLGRQGGNSPLHF.

This clone was observed a handful of times. The rearrangement uses TRBV19 and TRBJ1-6; D unresolved. The CDR3 covers 16 residues. Trimming took 1 base from V and 9 from J, leaving 16 bases between them. Germline V lookup: CDR1 LNHDA, CDR2 SQIVND (reference sequence). CDR3 nucleotides: TGTGCCAGTAGTATAGGTCCGGCCTCCGGAGGTTCACCCCTCCACTTT. This sequence encodes CASSIGPASGGSPLHF.

The rearrangement joins TRBV3-1 (or the pseudogene TRBV3-2) to TRBJ2-3; no definite D call. Per germline, CDR1 LGHDT and CDR2 YNNKEL (reference sequence). The CDR3 totals 17 residues. V lost 0 bases and J lost 1, with 14 bases in between. CDR3 sequence reads: CASSQDPVSPGTDTQYF. As DNA, the CDR3 is TGTGCCAGCAGCCAAGATCCCGTTAGCCCTGGCACAGATACGCAGTATTTT.

This chain joins TRBV3-1 (or the pseudogene TRBV3-2) and TRBJ1-5; no clear D gene. The CDR3 totals 13 residues. The germline V and J ends were trimmed by 4 bases and 5 bases, with 9 bases remaining between them. Germline values: CDR1 LGHDT, CDR2 YNNKEL (reference sequence). Written as DNA, the CDR3 is TGTGCCAGCAGCCCCCTCCCGGATCAGCCCCAGCATTTT. Its protein is CASSPLPDQPQHF.

This rearrangement joins TRBV3-1 (or the pseudogene TRBV3-2) to TRBJ1-3; D is unresolved. The CDR3 is made up of 13 amino acids. Trimming left V 3 bases short and J 0 bases short, with 3 bases between. Germline lookup yields CDR1 LGHDT and CDR2 YNNKEL (reference sequence). CDR3 in DNA: TGTGCCAGCAGCCAGAGCTCTGGAAACACCATATATTTT. Protein: CASSQSSGNTIYF.

The CDR3 loop reads CASSQGLAGVNEQFF. The CDR3 DNA reads as TGCGCCAGCAGCCAGGGACTAGCGGGGGTTAATGAGCAGTTCTTC. This chain uses TRBV5-1 with TRBJ2-1, with 14 bases matching TRBD2. The length of the CDR3 is 15 residues. With 4 bases clipped from V and 7 bases from J, the junction kept 4 bases outside the gene matches. From germline, CDR1 is SGHRS and CDR2 YFSETQ.

This rearrangement joins TRBV9 to TRBJ1-2; 8 bases agree with TRBD1. The CDR3 contains 19 residues. With V trimmed by 3 bases and J by 3 bases, 19 bases remained unmatched. The V gene's germline CDR1 is SGDLS and CDR2 YYNGEE. The CDR3 DNA follows: TGTGCCAGCAGCGCTGATTCGAGGACAGGGATAGGTAATTACTATGGCTACACCTTC. Amino acids: CASSADSRTGIGNYYGYTF.

The J gene is TRBJ2-6, the V gene TRBV2, with 9 bases aligning to TRBD1. This CDR3 is built from 16 residues. Looked up from germline, CDR1 is SNHLY and CDR2 is FYNNEI. Trimming cost V 8 bases and J 2 bases; bases outside gene matches: 7. The CDR3 protein is CASLAGTGPGANVLTF. The CDR3 region has the DNA TGTGCCAGCCTTGCCGGGACAGGGCCTGGGGCCAACGTCCTGACTTTC.

V gene TRBV5-5 combines with J gene TRBJ1-5; a weak D match, TRBD1 (6 bases). Germline assignment: CDR1 SGHKS and CDR2 YYEKEE (reference sequence). The CDR3 contains 15 residues. V was pared by 0 bases and J by 8 bases, with 15 bases between. The CDR3 coding sequence is TGTGCCAGCAGCTTGGGACAGGTAGGGTTCGAGCCCCAGCATTTT. This translates into CASSLGQVGFEPQHF.

The chain employs TRBV27 and TRBJ2-7; the D gene is possibly TRBD1 (6 bases). The CDR3 covers 14 residues. Trimming took off 6 bases at V and 3 bases at J, with 15 bases between the two ends. Germline V gene lookup returns CDR1 MNHEY and CDR2 SMNVEV (reference sequence). The CDR3 is CASSFDRRIYEQYF. The CDR3 nucleotides read TGTGCCAGCAGCTTCGACAGGAGGATCTACGAGCAGTACTTC.

The chain carries TRBV2 and TRBJ2-7, with 8 positions matching TRBD2. J lost 3 bases, V lost 6 bases, and 13 bases had no gene match. This CDR3 has 16 residues. Germline assignment: CDR1 SNHLY and CDR2 FYNNEI. The CDR3 region is CASRSSGTRGFYEQYF. The CDR3 DNA reads TGTGCCAGCAGGAGTTCCGGGACTAGGGGTTTCTACGAGCAGTACTTC.

The rearrangement uses TRBV5-8 and TRBJ2-5; TRBD2 agrees at 8 bases. There are 14 residues in the CDR3. In germline, CDR1 is SGHTS, CDR2 YDEGEE. V dropped 4 bases and J dropped 5; count of bases not matched to a gene: 7. The DNA for the CDR3 is TGTGCCAGCAGCCGGCTAGCGGGTGGGGAGACCCAGTACTTC. The encoded protein is CASSRLAGGETQYF.

The chain links TRBV18 to TRBJ1-6; D is undetermined. Trimming stripped 1 base from V and 5 bases from J, with 6 bases between. CDR3 length: 14 amino acids. CDR1 and CDR2 (germline): KGHSH, LQKENI. The CDR3: CASSPQENNSPLHF. The CDR3 DNA reads TGTGCCAGCTCACCACAGGAGAATAATTCACCCCTCCACTTT.

On this clone itself: The sample has other DNA sequences that encode this CDR3 too. This chain links TRBV28 with TRBJ2-3; tentative D call: TRBD1 (5 bases). Trimming pared 6 bases from V and 1 base from J, leaving 14 bases between. This CDR3 contains 15 residues. Germline loops: CDR1 MDHEN, CDR2 SYDVKM. CDR3 in amino acids: CASSLGGQGTDTQYF. The CDR3 DNA reads TGTGCCAGCAGCCTTGGTGGACAAGGCACAGATACGCAGTATTTT.

This clone showed up just once. The V gene is TRBV6-2 or TRBV6-3, the J gene TRBJ2-7; D gene uncertain. V lost 2 bases and J 7 bases, leaving 6 bases between the germline ends. The CDR3 loop spans 11 amino acids. The V gene's germline CDR1 is MNHEY and CDR2 SVGEGT. CDR3 DNA sequence: TGTGCCAGCAGTTACATGCGGGAGCAGTACTTC. It is translated as CASSYMREQYF.

The V gene is TRBV5-5, the J gene TRBJ1-4, with TRBD1 identical over 8 bases. V trimming: 0 bases; J trimming: 4 bases; junction bases outside the gene matches: 5. CDR3 size: 16 residues. CDR1 and CDR2 (germline): SGHKS, YYEKEE (reference sequence). The CDR3 coding sequence is TGTGCCAGCAGCTTGGGGACAGGGCGAAGTAATGAAAAACTGTTTTTT. Protein: CASSLGTGRSNEKLFF. The whole variable domain, remainder taken from reference TRBV5-5 and TRBJ1-4, is DAGVTQSPTHLIKTRGQQVTLRCSPISGHKSVSWYQQVLGQGPQFIFQYYEKEERGRGNFPDRFSARQFPNYSSELNVNALLLGDSALYLCASSLGTGRSNEKLFFGSGTQLSVL.

The J gene is TRBJ2-1, the V gene TRBV3-1 (or the pseudogene TRBV3-2), with 9 bases fitting TRBD1. J lost 9 bases, V lost 4 bases, and 10 bases had no gene match. The CDR3 is 15 amino acids. Germline CDR1 is LGHDT and CDR2 is YNNKEL (reference sequence). CDR3 coding DNA: TGTGCCAGCAGCCTGGGACAGGGTGCTCGGGGTGAGCAGTTCTTC. Protein sequence: CASSLGQGARGEQFF.

The DNA of the CDR3 is TGCGCCAGCAGCTTGGCTGGACAGGGGTATCGCGAGCAGTACTTC. This encodes CASSLAGQGYREQYF. The rearrangement joins TRBV5-1 to TRBJ2-7; 9 nucleotides match TRBD1. J gave up 6 bases and V 0 bases, and 7 bases lay outside the gene matches. In germline, CDR1 is SGHRS, CDR2 YFSETQ. The CDR3 is made up of 15 amino acids.

The chain couples TRBV7-3 to TRBJ1-1; no clear D. The V gene's germline CDR1 is SGHTA and CDR2 FQGTGA. The V gene lost 5 bases and the J gene lost 3 bases, with 19 bases spanning the gap. The CDR3 contains 16 residues. In nucleotides, the CDR3 is TGTGCCAGCAGCCGCTCCCGGGTGGGAGCGGACACTGAAGCTTTCTTT. Residues: CASSRSRVGADTEAFF.

As regards this clone: This sample also contains other DNA sequences that code for the same CDR3. This chain connects TRBV28 to TRBJ1-4; TRBD1 matches at 9 bases. CDR1 is MDHEN and CDR2 is SYDVKM in the germline V gene. The V segment lost 4 bases and the J segment 4 bases; nucleotides outside the gene matches: 1. The CDR3 extends over 14 amino acids. The CDR3: CASSSGQGNEKLFF. DNA of the CDR3: TGTGCCAGCAGTTCGGGACAGGGTAATGAAAAACTGTTTTTT.

This clone was seen more than once but under ten times. CDR3 nucleotide sequence: TGTGCCAGCAGCTTAGACAGGGATGGTAAAGCTTTCTTT. Translating gives CASSLDRDGKAFF. The chain uses TRBV5-6 and TRBJ1-1, with 7 bases identical to TRBD1. The CDR3 is 13 amino acids. With 2 bases clipped from V and 9 bases from J, the junction kept 7 bases outside the gene matches. Per germline, CDR1 SGHDT and CDR2 YYEEEE.

The V call is TRBV18, the J call TRBJ1-2; unclear D gene. This CDR3 is 13 amino acids long. Germline V lookup: CDR1 KGHSH, CDR2 LQKENI. The ends were cut back, 2 bases at V and 6 bases at J, with 10 bases in the middle. The CDR3: CASSPGRVDGYTF. CDR3 coding DNA: TGTGCCAGCTCACCAGGGCGGGTAGATGGCTACACCTTC.

This chain joins TRBV6-4 and TRBJ1-2; D gene ambiguous. The CDR3 runs to 15 residues. CDR1 is MRHNA, CDR2 SNTAGT, per germline. The V end lost 1 base, the J end lost 4 bases, and 13 bases lay between the germline ends. This CDR3 is CASSDFFWARYGYTF. CDR3 nucleotide sequence: TGTGCCAGCAGTGACTTCTTCTGGGCTCGCTATGGCTACACCTTC.

This chain links TRBV3-1 (or the pseudogene TRBV3-2) with TRBJ2-5; 10 nucleotides match TRBD2. Germline CDR1 and CDR2: LGHDT and YNNKEL (reference sequence). The length of the CDR3 is 17 residues. J lost 2 bases, V lost 1 base, and 7 bases had no gene match. The DNA of the CDR3 is TGTGCCAGCAGCCAAGTTCCTCTAGCGGGAGTTCAAGAGACCCAGTACTTC. Translation gives CASSQVPLAGVQETQYF.

This sequence joins TRBV3-1 (or the pseudogene TRBV3-2) and TRBJ2-2; D is perhaps TRBD1 (5 bases). From germline, CDR1 is LGHDT and CDR2 YNNKEL (reference sequence). The CDR3 is made up of 16 amino acids. V was trimmed by 6 bases and J by 1 base, leaving 15 bases between them. Here the CDR3 reads CASSYLGRENTGELFF. The CDR3 DNA reads as TGTGCCAGCAGTTACCTCGGCAGGGAGAACACCGGGGAGCTGTTTTTT.

The chain uses TRBV11-1 and TRBJ1-1, with D hard to call. This CDR3 contains 12 residues. V shed 2 bases and J shed 6 bases, with 7 bases lying between them. The germline V gene encodes CDR1 SGHAT and CDR2 FQDESV (reference sequence). The CDR3 region is CASSLQVSEAFF. The DNA of the CDR3 is TGTGCCAGCAGCTTACAGGTGTCTGAAGCTTTCTTT. The whole variable domain, remainder taken from reference TRBV11-1 and TRBJ1-1, is EAEVAQSPRYKITEKSQAVAFWCDPISGHATLYWYRQILGQGPELLVQFQDESVVDDSQLPKDRFSAERLKGVDSTLKIQPAELGDSAMYLCASSLQVSEAFFGQGTRLTVV.

The V call is TRBV28, the J call TRBJ1-2, with D possibly being TRBD1 (6 bases). Trimming stripped 9 bases from V and 4 bases from J, with 30 bases between. CDR3 length equals 18 residues. Germline CDR1 and CDR2: MDHEN and SYDVKM. Here the CDR3 reads CASGGTTGQTASPYGYTF. CDR3 DNA: TGTGCCAGTGGAGGAACTACCGGACAGACCGCATCCCCCTATGGCTACACCTTC.